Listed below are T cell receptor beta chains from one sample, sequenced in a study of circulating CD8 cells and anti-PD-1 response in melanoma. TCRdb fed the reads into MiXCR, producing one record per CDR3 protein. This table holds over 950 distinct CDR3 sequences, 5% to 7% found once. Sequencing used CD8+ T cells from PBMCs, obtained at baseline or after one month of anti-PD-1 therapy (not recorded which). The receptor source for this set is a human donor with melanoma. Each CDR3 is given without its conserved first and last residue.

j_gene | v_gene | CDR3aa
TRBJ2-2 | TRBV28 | ASSLWSSGELF
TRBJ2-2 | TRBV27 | ASSKAGELC
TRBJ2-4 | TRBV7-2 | ASSFGAIQY
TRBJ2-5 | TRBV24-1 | ATGTGGKETQY
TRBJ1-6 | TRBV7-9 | ASRTGTGMGSPLH
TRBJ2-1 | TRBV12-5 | ASGLRTAYNEQF
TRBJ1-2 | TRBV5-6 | ASSLGGGSYGYT
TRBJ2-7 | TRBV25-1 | ASSDPKYEQY